This T cell receptor (beta chain) came from a study of T cells after yellow fever vaccination (dated by TCRdb to 2018 to 2020). General notes on the study: The SMART-Seq v4 Ultra Low Input RNA kit was used to prepare libraries from fractions with low cell numbers. To follow T-cell clones before and after primary and booster YFV17D yellow fever vaccination, bulk TCR alpha and beta repertoires were sequenced over time. Two healthy male donors, one aged 18 to 30 and one aged 30 to 39 years, were included in the cohort. Blood was drawn at multiple timepoints before and after primary and secondary immunization, with bulk PBMC replicates and cell subsets isolated. Overall study outcomes, separate from this receptor: The secondary T-cell response was found to be weaker but faster than the primary response, with a peak reached on day 5 rather than on day 15. A small fraction of clonotypes appeared in both the CD4 and CD8 compartments, likely as a result of convergent recombination. Because the study included only a couple of donors, the extent to which the findings can be generalized is limited. Because abundant contaminating clonotypes from the bulk population could be contained in FACS-sorted repertoires, computational filtering was required. After the booster, most clones that had expanded after primary vaccination were detected again (roughly 95% of CD4 and under 90% of CD8), suggesting broad maintenance of memory.

This clonotype has a handful of counts. The specificity of this receptor is unknown. No quality values exist for individual bases; no much larger clone is one base distant. TCR cDNA was synthesized by 5'RACE template switching, through which a universal primer site and unique molecular identifiers were introduced. Priming for cDNA synthesis came from both the TCR alpha and TCR beta constant segments. Libraries were amplified in two PCR steps, with sample barcodes and sequencing adapters added in the second step. Sequencing of libraries was done on Illumina HiSeq 2500 (2x100 bp) or NovaSeq (2x150 bp). The study's processing was this. Demultiplexing of reads and collapsing into UMI consensus sequences were performed with MIGEC, and V(D)J alignment was carried out with MiXCR. Using edgeR on replicate PBMC samples, clonotypes were called vaccine-responding if FDR was below 0.01 and the log2 fold change was above 5 up to day 15. Each bulk clonotype received a CD4 or CD8 identity based on whether the sequenced CD4 or CD8 repertoire contained that clonotype at higher abundance. Using fastp at Q25 and MiXCR, TCRdb reprocessed the public reads and kept productive beta chains. Rows matching on CDR3 protein sequence are summarized as one entry with the most common DNA and genes. These V and J calls derive from TCRdb rather than the authors' analysis. For this sample the table gives about 73,000 distinct CDR3 sequences, of which over 7.5% were detected only once. The ten largest make up 41% of the sample.

According to the study, the label for this sample's treatment or condition signals: live attenuated yellow fever vaccine strain. PBMCs were isolated from peripheral blood using a standard Ficoll-Paque protocol. CD4 and CD8 T-cell fractions were isolated with Dynabeads CD4 and CD8 positive selection kits. RNA was extracted with TriZol from bulk PBMCs, CD4 and CD8 fractions, and dextramer-positive and dextramer-negative fractions. V lost 7 bases and J lost 9 bases, and the count of bases not matched to a germline gene is 17. The CDR3 holds 17 amino acids from the cysteine to the phenylalanine. Just the 51-base CDR3 DNA is kept, in frame starting at base 1. Reading the germline V gene gives CDR1 MDHEN and CDR2 SYDVKM.

The sequence was collected from a man aged 30 to 39 who received the YFV17D yellow fever vaccine. Here the chain combines TRBV28 and TRBJ2-1; 11 central bases correspond to TRBD2. The sample was CD8+ T cells sorted from PBMCs, taken on the day of the yellow fever booster vaccination. The sequenced DNA is TGTGCCAGCACCCTCACGGGGGGTAGCGGGAGGGCGGTTGAGCAGTTCTTC. This codes for CASTLTGGSGRAVEQFF.